This T cell receptor beta chain was sequenced for a study of cytomegalovirus exposure and HLA in healthy donors. Background on the study: Most genotyped donors, 81% of around 370, had Caucasian-associated genetic ancestry. Study-wide results and caveats: An observed cluster of highly shared sequence variants was recorded as a likely sequencing artifact.

A multiplex PCR was run with 60 Vbeta primers and 13 Jbeta primers. TCRdb keeps only in-frame clones here, not all; method: immunoSEQ multiplex PCR. The sample has some 150,000 clones; about 86% are singletons. Trimming cost V 5 bases and J 5 bases, with 15 bases left between them. The CDR3 contains 15 residues. CDR1 MNHEY and CDR2 SMNVEV come from the germline V gene (reference sequence). In the case of this clone: Its antigen is still unknown.

Donors had nominal health at sampling but likely had unrecorded immune exposures. Sequencing was done on a sample of PBMCs. This chain joins TRBV27 and TRBJ2-2; possibly TRBD1 for D (6 bases). This receptor was taken from a woman in her twenties or thirties in good health and CMV-seronegative. CDR3 amino acids: CASSPQGRQTGELFF. DNA of the CDR3: TGTGCCAGCAGTCCCCAGGGGCGGCAGACCGGGGAGCTGTTTTTT.